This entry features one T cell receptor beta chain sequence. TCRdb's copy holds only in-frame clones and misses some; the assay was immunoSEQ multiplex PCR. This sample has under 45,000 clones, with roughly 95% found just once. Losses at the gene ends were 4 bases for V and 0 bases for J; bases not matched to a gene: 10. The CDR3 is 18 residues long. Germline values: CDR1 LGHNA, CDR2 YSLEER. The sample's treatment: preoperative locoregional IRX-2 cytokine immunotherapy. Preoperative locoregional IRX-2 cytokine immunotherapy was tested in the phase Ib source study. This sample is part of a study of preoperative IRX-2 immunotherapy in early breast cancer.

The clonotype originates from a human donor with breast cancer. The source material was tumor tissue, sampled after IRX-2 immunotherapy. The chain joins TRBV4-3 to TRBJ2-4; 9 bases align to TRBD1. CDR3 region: CASSPTIGQGLAKNIQYF. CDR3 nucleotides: TGCGCCAGCAGCCCAACAATAGGACAGGGGTTAGCCAAAAACATTCAGTACTTC.